This T cell receptor (beta chain) was documented in a study of blood T cell repertoires in COVID-19. Study-level information: Samples representing acute and convalescent COVID-19 were sourced from the United States, Italy and Spain.

Here immunoSEQ multiplex PCR was the method, and the copy in TCRdb shows in-frame clones only, minus some. Of 110,000 to 150,000 clones in the sample, 75% to 90% were seen once. The V gene end was trimmed by 1 base and the J gene end by 0 bases; junction bases not matched to a gene: 9. There are 16 residues in the CDR3. Per germline, CDR1 GTSNPN and CDR2 SVGIG (reference sequence). The sample comprised peripheral blood. The sequence was collected from a woman in her fifties or sixties with active COVID-19. This sequence joins TRBV30 and TRBJ2-7; 7 bases map to TRBD1. The CDR3 nucleotides read TGTGCCTGGAGTGCCTCCGGAAGACAGGGCTCCTACGAGCAGTACTTC. Translated: CAWSASGRQGSYEQYF. Variable domain in full (rest from reference TRBV30 and TRBJ2-7): SQTIHQWPATLVQPVGSPLSLECTVEGTSNPNLYWYRQAAGRGLQLLFYSVGIGQISSEVPQNLSASRPQDRQFILSSKKLLLSDSGFYLCAWSASGRQGSYEQYFGPGTRLTVT.